This paragraph reports one TCR beta chain. The method was immunoSEQ multiplex PCR; TCRdb's version includes in-frame clones alone and lacks a portion of them. The repertoire holds over 150,000 clones, with 88% as singletons. This record belongs to a study of T cell responses to AZD1222 COVID-19 vaccine. Germline V gives CDR1 SGHRS, CDR2 YFSETQ. The V gene lost 0 bases and the J gene lost 8 bases, with 15 bases spanning the gap. There are 15 residues in the CDR3. Specimen: peripheral blood, collected 28 days after the second AZD1222 dose. The sequence was collected from an adult who received the AZD1222 COVID-19 vaccine. The chain employs TRBV5-1 and TRBJ1-3; D might be TRBD1 (6 bases). The CDR3 region is CASSLVGGNLDTIYF. The CDR3 DNA is TGCGCCAGCAGCTTGGTAGGGGGTAATTTGGACACCATATATTTT.